These 16 T cell receptor beta chains came from one sample sequenced in a study of shared clonotypes between healthy human individuals. Naive CD8 cells, CD45RO-negative and positively selected for CCR7, excluded terminally differentiated effector memory CD45RA+ cells. Sequenced by immunoSEQ multiplex PCR; TCRdb stores in-frame clones only, minus some. The sample records approximately 2,200,000 clones, approximately 94% being singletons. The sequencing sample was made of naive CD8+ T cells from PBMCs. The receptors were sampled from a man between 18 and 29 years old in good health. Some clones in this sample may be carry-over from other donors' samples.

The genes are TRBV4-1 and TRBJ2-2, with 10 nucleotides matching TRBD1. V was pared by 1 base and J by 7 bases, with 3 bases of the junction left unmatched. The germline V gene has CDR1 MGHRA and CDR2 YSYEKL. The length of the CDR3 is 15 residues. The CDR3 reads CASSQGQGANGELFF. In DNA, the CDR3 is TGCGCCAGCAGCCAAGGACAGGGGGCAAACGGGGAGCTGTTTTTT.

The chain joins TRBV29-1 to TRBJ1-1; TRBD1 matches at 7 bases. The V gene's germline CDR1 is SQVTM and CDR2 ANQGSEA. The CDR3 is 13 amino acids. With V trimmed by 4 bases and J by 6 bases, 8 bases remained unmatched. The CDR3 loop reads CSVVLTGSPEAFF. The CDR3 DNA is TGCAGCGTTGTGTTGACAGGGAGTCCTGAAGCTTTCTTT.

The chain couples TRBV10-3 to TRBJ1-1; D is unresolved. The V end lost 2 bases, the J end lost 0 bases, and 13 bases lay between the germline ends. This CDR3 contains 16 residues. Germline-derived CDR1 and CDR2 are ENHRY and SYGVKD. The CDR3 DNA reads TGTGCCATCAGTGAGGTCGAAGGTAATATGAACACTGAAGCTTTCTTT. This translates into CAISEVEGNMNTEAFF.

The chain is built from TRBV28 and TRBJ1-2; TRBD1 agrees at 10 bases. Trimming removed 6 bases from V and 6 bases from J; junction bases left unmatched: 7. This CDR3 has 14 residues. Germline assignment: CDR1 MDHEN and CDR2 SYDVKM. The CDR3: CASRYWTGGDGYTF. CDR3 DNA: TGTGCCAGCAGGTACTGGACAGGGGGGGATGGCTACACCTTC.

The chain carries TRBV5-4 and TRBJ1-2; D not resolved. The CDR3 is 14 amino acids. V dropped 6 bases and J dropped 1 base, with 13 bases sitting between them. The germline V gene encodes CDR1 SGHNT and CDR2 YYREEE (reference sequence). CDR3 sequence: CASTLPDLNYGYTF. CDR3 nucleotides: TGTGCCAGCACCCTTCCGGACCTTAACTATGGCTACACCTTC.

The chain couples TRBV9 to TRBJ2-1, with D perhaps TRBD1 or TRBD2 (5 bases each). The germline V and J ends were trimmed by 4 bases and 5 bases, with 22 bases remaining between them. CDR3 length: 17 amino acids. Germline V CDR1 and CDR2: SGDLS, YYNGEE. The CDR3 nucleotides read TGTGCCAGCAGCCCCTTCAGGGACCGCGCGGTGGACAATGAGCAGTTCTTC. Protein: CASSPFRDRAVDNEQFF. The variable domain in full, completed from reference TRBV9 and TRBJ2-1, reads DSGVTQTPKHLITATGQRVTLRCSPRSGDLSVYWYQQSLDQGLQFLIQYYNGEERAKGNILERFSAQQFPDLHSELNLSSLELGDSALYFCASSPFRDRAVDNEQFFGPGTRLTVL.

The chain joins TRBV5-8 to TRBJ2-1; 7 bases align to TRBD1. J lost 8 bases, V lost 4 bases, and 6 bases had no gene match. CDR1 is SGHTS, CDR2 YDEGEE, per germline. The CDR3 has 13 amino acids. Written as DNA, the CDR3 is TGTGCCAGCAGCCCACACAGGGGCGATGAGCAGTTCTTC. Encoded protein: CASSPHRGDEQFF. The whole variable domain, remainder taken from reference TRBV5-8 and TRBJ2-1, is EAGVTQSPTHLIKTRGQQATLRCSPISGHTSVYWYQQALGLGLQFLLWYDEGEERNRGNFPPRFSGRQFPNYSSELNVNALELEDSALYLCASSPHRGDEQFFGPGTRLTVL.

The V call is TRBV6-6, the J call TRBJ1-6; D is uncertain. This CDR3 spans 12 amino acids. From germline, CDR1 is MNHNY and CDR2 SVGAGI (reference sequence). The V and J ends lost 6 bases and 9 bases respectively, with 9 bases between them. This CDR3 is CASSLLGSPLHF. In DNA form, the CDR3 reads TGTGCCAGCAGCTTGCTCGGTTCACCCCTCCACTTT.

The chain has TRBV28 and TRBJ1-1; a possible D gene is TRBD1 (6 bases). Germline V CDR1 and CDR2: MDHEN, SYDVKM. Trimming cost V 3 bases and J 11 bases, with 28 bases left between them. The CDR3 is 17 residues long. The CDR3 nucleotides are TGTGCCAGCAGTTTTTCTAAGGAGGGGACATTTCGGCTAACGGCTTTCTTT. Protein sequence: CASSFSKEGTFRLTAFF. Full variable domain (rest looked up from reference TRBV28 and TRBJ1-1): DVKVTQSSRYLVKRTGEKVFLECVQDMDHENMFWYRQDPGLGLRLIYFSYDVKMKEKGDIPEGYSVSREKKERFSLILESASTNQTSMYLCASSFSKEGTFRLTAFFGQGTRLTVV.

CDR3 residues: CASSFGLAEPGEQYF. The CDR3 nucleotides are TGTGCCAGCAGCTTCGGACTAGCGGAGCCAGGAGAGCAGTACTTC. The V gene is TRBV13, the J gene TRBJ2-7; the match to TRBD2 covers 10 bases. Germline V lookup: CDR1 PRHDT, CDR2 FYEKMQ (reference sequence). The CDR3 sequence is 15 residues long. The J segment lost 7 bases and the V segment lost 3 bases, leaving 9 bases of the junction unmatched.

The chain links TRBV27 to TRBJ1-1; D gene unclear. Germline V CDR1 and CDR2: MNHEY, SMNVEV (reference sequence). This CDR3 is built from 14 residues. V gave up 6 bases and J gave up 5 bases, with 16 bases separating them. CDR3 bases: TGTGCCAGCAGCCCGCCGGGGTCGGTAACTGAAGCTTTCTTT. Translated, it gives CASSPPGSVTEAFF.

Details on this clone: Within the sample, other DNA sequences also encode this same CDR3. V and J are TRBV5-1 and TRBJ2-2; D is uncertain. The V gene's germline CDR1 is SGHRS and CDR2 YFSETQ. This CDR3 comprises 12 residues. V was shortened by 2 bases and J by 4 bases, with 3 bases between the two germline ends. The CDR3 region is CASSFSTGELFF. In DNA, the CDR3 is TGCGCCAGCAGCTTTTCCACCGGGGAGCTGTTTTTT. The full variable domain, its missing parts supplied by reference TRBV5-1 and TRBJ2-2, is KAGVTQTPRYLIKTRGQQVTLSCSPISGHRSVSWYQQTPGQGLQFLFEYFSETQRNKGNFPGRFSGRQFSNSRSEMNVSTLELGDSALYLCASSFSTGELFFGEGSRLTVL.

V is TRBV25-1 and J is TRBJ2-3; D is undetermined. The CDR3 is 16 residues long. The ends were cut back, 4 bases at V and 0 bases at J, with 14 bases in the middle. Germline-derived CDR1 and CDR2 are MGHDK and SYGVNS. CDR3 region: CASSVRYQTSTDTQYF. CDR3 sequence (DNA): TGTGCCAGCAGTGTGAGGTATCAAACCAGCACAGATACGCAGTATTTT.

This sequence joins TRBV27 and TRBJ1-1, with D perhaps matching TRBD1 (5 bases). The CDR3 is made up of 14 amino acids. Trimming took off 8 bases at V and 11 bases at J, with 24 bases between the two ends. In germline, CDR1 is MNHEY, CDR2 SMNVEV (reference sequence). For the CDR3, the DNA is TGTGCCAGCGGGGGACCGCGAGCGGGGAATCGGGCTTTCTTT. Translation: CASGGPRAGNRAFF.

This clone was seen just once. The chain employs TRBV5-4 and TRBJ2-1, with D tentatively TRBD1 (5 bases). The CDR3 runs to 15 residues. CDR1 SGHNT and CDR2 YYREEE come from the germline V gene (reference sequence). V was trimmed by 6 bases and J by 2 bases, leaving 15 bases between them. CDR3 bases: TGTGCCAGCACCACCACCAGCAGGGCCTACAATGAGCAGTTCTTC. Its translation is CASTTTSRAYNEQFF.

J is TRBJ1-2 and V is TRBV27; 8 nucleotides agree with TRBD1. Germline V CDR1 and CDR2: MNHEY, SMNVEV (reference sequence). J lost 7 bases, V lost 7 bases, and 11 bases had no gene match. The CDR3 totals 14 residues. CDR3 in amino acids: CASTLIGTGGGYTF. The DNA for the CDR3 is TGTGCCAGCACCCTTATCGGGACAGGTGGTGGCTACACCTTC.